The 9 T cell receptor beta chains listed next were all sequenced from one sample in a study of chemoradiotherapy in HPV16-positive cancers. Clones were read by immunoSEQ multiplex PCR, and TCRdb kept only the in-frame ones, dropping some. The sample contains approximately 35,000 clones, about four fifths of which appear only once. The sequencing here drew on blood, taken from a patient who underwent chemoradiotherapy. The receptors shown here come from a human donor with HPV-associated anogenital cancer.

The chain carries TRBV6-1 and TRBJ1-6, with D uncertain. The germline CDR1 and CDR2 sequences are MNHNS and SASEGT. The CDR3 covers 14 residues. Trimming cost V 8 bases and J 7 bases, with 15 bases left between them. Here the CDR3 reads CASSSNTANSPLHF. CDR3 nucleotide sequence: TGTGCCAGCTCATCCAACACAGCAAATTCACCCCTCCACTTT.

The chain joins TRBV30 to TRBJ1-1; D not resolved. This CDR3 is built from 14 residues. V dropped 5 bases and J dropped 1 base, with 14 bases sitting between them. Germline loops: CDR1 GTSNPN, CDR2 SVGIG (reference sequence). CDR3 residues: CAWGPGLSNTEAFF. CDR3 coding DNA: TGTGCCTGGGGTCCTGGACTTTCGAACACTGAAGCTTTCTTT.

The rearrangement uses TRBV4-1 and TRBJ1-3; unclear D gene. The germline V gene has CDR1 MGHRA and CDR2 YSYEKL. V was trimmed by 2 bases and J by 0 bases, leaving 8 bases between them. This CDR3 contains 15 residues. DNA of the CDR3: TGCGCCAGCAGCCAATATACAACCTCTGGAAACACCATATATTTT. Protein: CASSQYTTSGNTIYF.

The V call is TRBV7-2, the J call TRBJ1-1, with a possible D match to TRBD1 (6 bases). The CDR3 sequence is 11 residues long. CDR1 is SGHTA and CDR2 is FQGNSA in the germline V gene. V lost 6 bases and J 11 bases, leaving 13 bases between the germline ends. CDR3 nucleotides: TGTGCCAGCAGTTACCCAGGGGTGGCTTTCTTT. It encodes CASSYPGVAFF. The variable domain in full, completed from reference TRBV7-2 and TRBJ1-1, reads GAGVSQSPSNKVTEKGKDVELRCDPISGHTALYWYRQSLGQGLEFLIYFQGNSAPDKSGLPSDRFSAERTGGSVSTLTIQRTQQEDSAVYLCASSYPGVAFFGQGTRLTVV.

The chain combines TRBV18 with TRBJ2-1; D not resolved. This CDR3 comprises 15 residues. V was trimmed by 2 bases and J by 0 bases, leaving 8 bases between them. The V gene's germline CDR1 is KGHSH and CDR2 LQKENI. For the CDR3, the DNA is TGTGCCAGCTCACCAGTGCCGGACTCCTACAATGAGCAGTTCTTC. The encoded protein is CASSPVPDSYNEQFF. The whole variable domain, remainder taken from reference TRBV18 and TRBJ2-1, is NAGVMQNPRHLVRRRGQEARLRCSPMKGHSHVYWYRQLPEEGLKFMVYLQKENIIDESGMPKERFSAEFPKEGPSILRIQQVVRGDSAAYFCASSPVPDSYNEQFFGPGTRLTVL.

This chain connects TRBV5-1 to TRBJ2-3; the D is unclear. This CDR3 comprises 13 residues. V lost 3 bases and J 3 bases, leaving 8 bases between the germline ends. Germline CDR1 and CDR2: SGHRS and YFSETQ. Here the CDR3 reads CASSYGPTDTQYF. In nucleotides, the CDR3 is TGCGCCAGCAGCTATGGACCTACAGATACGCAGTATTTT.

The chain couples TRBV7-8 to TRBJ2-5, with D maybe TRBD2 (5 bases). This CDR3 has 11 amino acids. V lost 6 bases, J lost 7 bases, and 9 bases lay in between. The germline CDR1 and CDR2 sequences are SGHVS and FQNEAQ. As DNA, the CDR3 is TGTGCCAGCAGTCGGGCGGGGACCCAGTACTTC. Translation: CASSRAGTQYF.

The CDR3 DNA sequence: TGTGCCAGCAGCTTGGGGACTAGCGGGGGCCAGGGAGAGACCCAGTACTTC. The encoded protein is CASSLGTSGGQGETQYF. The chain is built from TRBV5-5 and TRBJ2-5, with 13 bases fitting TRBD2. The CDR3 covers 17 residues. Germline V lookup: CDR1 SGHKS, CDR2 YYEKEE (reference sequence). V shed 0 bases and J 4 bases; nucleotides not matched to a gene: 6.

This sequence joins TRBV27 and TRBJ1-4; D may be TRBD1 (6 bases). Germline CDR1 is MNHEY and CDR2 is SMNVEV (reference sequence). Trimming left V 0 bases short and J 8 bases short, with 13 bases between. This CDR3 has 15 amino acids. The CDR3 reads CASSLSGGPLEKLFF. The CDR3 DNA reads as TGTGCCAGCAGTTTATCCGGGGGCCCTTTGGAAAAACTGTTTTTT.